This T cell receptor (beta chain) was identified during a study of T-cell memory formation after mild COVID-19. The V gene's germline CDR1 is MNHNY and CDR2 SVGAGI (reference sequence). Between the trimmed V and J ends, which lost 0 bases and 4 bases, there was a span of 16 bases. CDR3 size: 16 residues. cDNA libraries for TCR alpha and TCR beta, carrying sample barcodes and UMIs, came from 5'RACE with constant-segment primers. TCRdb ran MiXCR on the 5' RACE reads and lists one entry per CDR3 protein. The sample consists of approximately 290,000 distinct CDR3 sequences, less than 20% of them appearing once. Broader study findings: CD8+ contracting clones occupied EMRA, while CD4+ ones occupied mainly CM and EM. Nothing showed for sure that second-wave clones peaking on day 37 were SARS-CoV-2 specific.

To note about this clonotype: Its specificity is unknown.

The specimen sequenced was PBMCs or a T cell subset sorted from them (not recorded which). This clonotype was obtained from a man aged 18 to 29 who had mild COVID-19 (a few samples of this study predate the infection). Cell type and time point are not known. This sequence joins TRBV6-6 and TRBJ2-7; perhaps D is TRBD1 or TRBD2 (5 bases each). CDR3 residues: CASSYSMGTGSYEQYF. In DNA form, the CDR3 reads TGTGCCAGCAGTTACTCGATGGGGACCGGGTCTTACGAGCAGTACTTC.